Below are 20 T cell receptor beta chains sequenced from a single sample in a study of PD-1 blockade in classical Hodgkin lymphoma. The time point here: cycle 4 day 1 (C4D1), after five to seven weeks of nivolumab. Every single patient, without exception, relapsed after autologous stem cell transplantation, and brentuximab vedotin exposure varied. Profiling relied on immunoSEQ multiplex PCR, and the TCRdb table lists in-frame clones only, not all of them. The table includes about 110,000 clones, roughly 90% detected once. The sample in question was peripheral blood mononuclear cells (PBMCs), obtained before the fourth cycle of nivolumab. The receptor source for this set is a human donor with classical Hodgkin lymphoma.

This clone is a singleton in its sample. This sequence joins TRBV4-2 and TRBJ1-4; 7 bases match TRBD1. The CDR3 sequence is 16 residues long. Losses at the gene ends were 9 bases for V and 0 bases for J; bases not matched to a gene: 10. Per germline, CDR1 LGHNA and CDR2 YNFKEQ. The CDR3 is CASTLGQTATNEKLFF. The CDR3 DNA reads as TGTGCCAGTACACTGGGACAGACCGCAACTAATGAAAAACTGTTTTTT.

This chain uses TRBV5-1 with TRBJ2-2; D is unresolved. There are 15 residues in the CDR3. The germline V gene encodes CDR1 SGHRS and CDR2 YFSETQ. V was cut by 0 bases and J by 4 bases, with 10 bases left in between. This CDR3 is CASSLDYGGTGELFF. CDR3 bases: TGCGCCAGCAGCTTGGACTACGGCGGCACCGGGGAGCTGTTTTTT.

The chain links TRBV19 to TRBJ2-1; weak D call: TRBD2 (5 bases). The V and J ends lost 9 bases and 4 bases respectively, with 13 bases between them. The length of the CDR3 is 13 residues. Germline CDR1 is LNHDA and CDR2 is SQIVND (reference sequence). CDR3 in DNA: TGTGCCAGCGGACCCCTAGCTTACAATGAGCAGTTCTTC. The encoded protein is CASGPLAYNEQFF.

Worth noting for this clone: This sample includes further DNA sequences coding for the same CDR3. The V call is TRBV4-2, the J call TRBJ2-2; D is possibly TRBD1 or TRBD2 (5 bases each). The CDR3 consists of 13 residues. Trimming removed 6 bases at V and 5 bases at J, with 10 bases between. CDR1 and CDR2 (germline): LGHNA, YNFKEQ. CDR3 loop: CASSPRGTGELFF. CDR3 in DNA: TGTGCCAGCAGTCCGAGGGGAACCGGGGAGCTGTTTTTT.

The V call is TRBV7-6, the J call TRBJ2-2, with a tentative D call TRBD1 (5 bases). Germline-derived CDR1 and CDR2 are SGHVS and FNYEAQ. CDR3 length equals 15 residues. The V gene lost 0 bases and the J gene lost 4 bases, with 9 bases spanning the gap. The CDR3 coding sequence is TGTGCCAGCAGCTTAGCGCTTACAGGCACCGGGGAGCTGTTTTTT. Translated, it gives CASSLALTGTGELFF.

This chain's CDR3 is CASSLGGLAGRSGANVLTF. The CDR3 DNA reads as TGCGCCAGCAGCTTGGGCGGACTAGCGGGCCGCTCTGGGGCCAACGTCCTGACTTTC. This chain links TRBV5-1 with TRBJ2-6; 11 bases are shared with TRBD2. The trim removed 0 bases at V and 0 bases at J, leaving 5 bases unmatched. Germline V CDR1 and CDR2: SGHRS, YFSETQ. The CDR3 runs 19 residues.

J is TRBJ2-2 and V is TRBV6-6; no reliable D call. Per germline, CDR1 MNHNY and CDR2 SVGAGI (reference sequence). V was cut by 2 bases and J by 8 bases, with 3 bases left in between. The CDR3 length is 11 residues. CDR3 region: CASSYVGELFF. The CDR3 nucleotides read TGTGCCAGCAGTTACGTGGGGGAGCTGTTTTTT.

This rearrangement joins TRBV2 to TRBJ2-7; no clear D. Germline values: CDR1 SNHLY, CDR2 FYNNEI. The CDR3 is 15 amino acids. The V and J ends lost 2 bases and 2 bases respectively, with 13 bases between them. The CDR3 DNA reads as TGTGCCAGCAGTGAAAATAGTGGGCTAGCCTACGAGCAGTACTTC. It codes for CASSENSGLAYEQYF. Supplemented by reference TRBV2 and TRBJ2-7, the full variable domain reads EPEVTQTPSHQVTQMGQEVILRCVPISNHLYFYWYRQILGQKVEFLVSFYNNEISEKSEIFDDQFSVERPDGSNFTLKIRSTKLEDSAMYFCASSENSGLAYEQYFGPGTRLTVT.

The chain links TRBV14 to TRBJ2-7; D call uncertain. CDR1 and CDR2 from the germline V gene are SGHDN and FVKESK. Trimming cost V 2 bases and J 3 bases, with 11 bases left between them. The CDR3 totals 14 residues. The DNA for the CDR3 is TGTGCCAGCAGCCAAAGGCCAGCGAGCTACGAGCAGTACTTC. Its translation is CASSQRPASYEQYF.

This rearrangement joins TRBV27 to TRBJ2-1, with a possible D match to TRBD2 (5 bases). Germline CDR1 reads MNHEY; CDR2 reads SMNVEV (reference sequence). Trimming left V 4 bases short and J 7 bases short, with 11 bases between. The CDR3 sequence is 13 residues long. The CDR3 reads CASSSRVWNEQFF. The CDR3 nucleotides read TGTGCCAGCAGTTCGAGGGTCTGGAATGAGCAGTTCTTC.

The chain has TRBV5-1 and TRBJ2-3; 12 bases map to TRBD2. Germline V CDR1 and CDR2: SGHRS, YFSETQ. The ends lost 0 bases at V and 5 bases at J; junction bases unmatched: 7. This CDR3 contains 17 residues. As DNA, the CDR3 is TGCGCCAGCAGCTTGGAGACTAGCGGGAGCCCCAGAGATACGCAGTATTTT. Translated, it gives CASSLETSGSPRDTQYF.

The chain links TRBV5-1 to TRBJ2-5, with D tentatively TRBD1 (6 bases). Germline CDR1 SGHRS, CDR2 YFSETQ. This CDR3 has 15 residues. V was trimmed by 4 bases and J by 0 bases, leaving 13 bases between them. The CDR3 spells CASSPGQFDQETQYF. In DNA form, the CDR3 reads TGCGCCAGCAGCCCCGGACAGTTTGACCAAGAGACCCAGTACTTC. The whole variable domain, filled in from reference TRBV5-1 and TRBJ2-5, reads KAGVTQTPRYLIKTRGQQVTLSCSPISGHRSVSWYQQTPGQGLQFLFEYFSETQRNKGNFPGRFSGRQFSNSRSEMNVSTLELGDSALYLCASSPGQFDQETQYFGPGTRLLVL.

The genes are TRBV10-2 and TRBJ2-2; D unclear. The germline CDR1 and CDR2 sequences are WSHSY and SAAADI. The CDR3 runs to 14 residues. The V and J ends lost 3 bases and 4 bases respectively, with 9 bases between them. The DNA of the CDR3 is TGCGCCAGCAGTGAACGGTCGGGCACCGGGGAGCTGTTTTTT. Protein product: CASSERSGTGELFF.

The chain combines TRBV6-5 with TRBJ2-5; D gene uncertain. This CDR3 region has 15 residues. The germline gives CDR1 MNHEY, CDR2 SVGAGI. V was trimmed by 5 bases and J by 5 bases, leaving 18 bases between them. The CDR3 loop is CASSRPGPLRETQYF. The CDR3, as DNA: TGTGCCAGCAGTCGACCGGGCCCCTTGAGGGAGACCCAGTACTTC.

There are a few counts of this clone. V usage is TRBV6-4 and J usage is TRBJ1-5; no definite D call. Germline CDR1 and CDR2: MRHNA and SNTAGT. The CDR3 spans 14 residues. V was pared by 6 bases and J by 7 bases, with 16 bases between. The CDR3: CASSRGRSRQPQHF. The CDR3 DNA sequence: TGTGCCAGCAGCAGAGGACGGAGTAGGCAGCCCCAGCATTTT.

This clone was found a few times. The V gene is TRBV6-1, the J gene TRBJ2-6, with TRBD1 identical over 10 bases. The CDR3 is made up of 15 amino acids. Germline loops: CDR1 MNHNS, CDR2 SASEGT. V gave up 5 bases and J gave up 5 bases; unmatched junction bases: 3. The CDR3 DNA reads TGTGCCAGCAGTTGGGACAGGGGAAGGGCCAACGTCCTGACTTTC. This translates into CASSWDRGRANVLTF.

The chain uses TRBV4-1 and TRBJ1-2; D unclear. The CDR3 sequence is 13 residues long. Germline CDR1 is MGHRA and CDR2 is YSYEKL. V was clipped by 0 bases and J by 11 bases, with 13 bases between them. CDR3 nucleotide sequence: TGCGCCAGCAGCCAAGACAGGTTAGATTGGTACACCTTC. Translated: CASSQDRLDWYTF.

V is TRBV19 and J is TRBJ2-1, with unresolved D. Germline CDR1 LNHDA, CDR2 SQIVND (reference sequence). The length of the CDR3 is 11 residues. The ends were cut back, 6 bases at V and 10 bases at J, with 10 bases in the middle. The chain's CDR3 is CASSLGPEQFF. CDR3 nucleotide sequence: TGTGCCAGTAGCCTGGGCCCCGAGCAGTTCTTC.

The chain has TRBV19 and TRBJ1-2, with D tentatively TRBD1 (6 bases). CDR1 is LNHDA and CDR2 is SQIVND in the germline V gene (reference sequence). The CDR3 is 15 amino acids. V shed 3 bases and J shed 1 base, with 12 bases lying between them. The CDR3 sequence: CASSIRWDNNYGYTF. CDR3 nucleotides: TGTGCCAGTAGTATCAGGTGGGACAATAACTATGGCTACACCTTC.

This chain links TRBV9 with TRBJ2-3; possible D gene TRBD2, 5 bases. V lost 0 bases and J 5 bases, leaving 16 bases between the germline ends. Germline V lookup: CDR1 SGDLS, CDR2 YYNGEE. The CDR3 length is 16 residues. CDR3 protein: CASSVASPSRVDTQYF. The CDR3 DNA is TGTGCCAGCAGCGTAGCGTCGCCTAGCAGAGTAGATACGCAGTATTTT. Looking up the rest from reference TRBV9 and TRBJ2-3 gives the full variable domain: DSGVTQTPKHLITATGQRVTLRCSPRSGDLSVYWYQQSLDQGLQFLIQYYNGEERAKGNILERFSAQQFPDLHSELNLSSLELGDSALYFCASSVASPSRVDTQYFGPGTRLTVL.